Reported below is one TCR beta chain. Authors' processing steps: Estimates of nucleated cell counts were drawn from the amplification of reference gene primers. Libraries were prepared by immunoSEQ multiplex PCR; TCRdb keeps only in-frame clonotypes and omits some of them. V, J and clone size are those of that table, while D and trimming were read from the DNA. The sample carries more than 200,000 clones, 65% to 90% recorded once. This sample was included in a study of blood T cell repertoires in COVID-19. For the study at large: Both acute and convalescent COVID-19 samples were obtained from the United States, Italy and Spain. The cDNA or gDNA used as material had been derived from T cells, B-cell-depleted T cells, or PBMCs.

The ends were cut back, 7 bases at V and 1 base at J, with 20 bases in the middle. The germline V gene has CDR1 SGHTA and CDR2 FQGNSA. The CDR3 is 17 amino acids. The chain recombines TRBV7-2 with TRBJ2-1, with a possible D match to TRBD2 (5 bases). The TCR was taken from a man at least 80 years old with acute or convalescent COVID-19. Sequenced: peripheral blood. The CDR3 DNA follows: TGTGCCAGCATCCTTGCCCGGCGGGCGGTTTCCTACAATGAGCAGTTCTTC. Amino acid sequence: CASILARRAVSYNEQFF.